This T cell receptor beta chain was found in a study of early T cells in non-severe SARS-CoV-2 infection (TCRdb year 2021). Describing the broader study: TCR sequencing used bulk RNA from unsorted whole blood, so alpha and beta chains could not be paired.

The receptor library was made with 5' RACE. TCRdb shows the sequencer as NextSeq 500. To correct for sequencing error and PCR bias, the TCR library protocol tagged individual cDNA molecules with unique molecular identifiers. Sequencing covered both TCR alpha and beta chains, and within each sample the abundances of alpha and beta sequences were tightly co-correlated. In the authors' own workflow: V gene, J gene and CDR3 annotation of TCR sequences was performed with Decombinator V4. TCRs were defined as expanded if a significant change between any two time points was detected under a Poisson model with p below 0.0001. TCR abundances were normalised to the total number of TCRs sequenced in each sample and reported as counts per million. TRAV1-2 paired with TRAJ12, TRAJ20 or TRAJ33 defined MAIT TCRs, while TRAV10 paired with TRAJ18 defined iNKT TCRs. VDJdb, accessed on 1 November 2021, was searched for TCRs annotated for CMV, EBV and SARS-CoV-2, and TCRs annotated for more than one antigen were excluded. TCRdb ran its own pipeline on the public reads, namely fastp trimming at Q25 and MiXCR clone calling, and kept in-frame beta chains. All rows with the same CDR3 protein become a single entry with the most common DNA and genes. The V and J calls and clone size come from TCRdb's table, not from the authors' own analysis. This sample comprises approximately 20,000 distinct CDR3 sequences, around 4.2% of them detected only once. Around 7.3% of the sample is in the top ten clones.

From cysteine to phenylalanine, the CDR3 is 15 amino acids long. Only the CDR3 region is kept as DNA, spanning 45 bases read in frame from base 1. The trim is 8 bases for V and 5 bases for J, with a gap of 20 bases between the germline ends. Findings and caveats that apply to the study as a whole: VDJdb matching was skewed toward anti-spike CD8 responses and likely underestimated virus-specific expansions, missing private and CD4 specificities.

This clonotype was picked up many times. Which antigen it targets is not known. Nothing much larger sits one base from this clone, and base qualities are not available. This was a case-control study nested in a cohort of healthcare workers in London, UK, who had nasopharyngeal swab PCR tests and blood samples taken every week. Between 23 and 31 March 2020, the week of the UK lockdown, healthcare workers were enrolled and then followed up weekly for as long as 16 weeks. The V and J genes are TRBV12-3 or TRBV12-4 and TRBJ2-3, with the D call perhaps TRBD1 or TRBD2, each one matching 5 bases. This clonotype was sampled from an adult who was a healthcare worker with PCR-confirmed SARS-CoV-2 infection or an uninfected control (not recorded which). The sequenced sample was whole blood. Here is the DNA: TGTGCCAGCGGGACCGCCGGCGGCAGTGGAGATACGCAGTATTTT. This encodes CASGTAGGSGDTQYF.